Described below is a single T cell receptor beta chain sequence and its context. Its antigen is still unknown. The data originate from a study of T-cell reconstitution after alpha-beta-depleted transplantation in children. Preparation of the TCRbeta library involved a method that used unique molecular identifiers. MiXCR, applied by TCRdb to the PCR reads, yields one record per CDR3 protein. This sample yields about 980,000 distinct CDR3 sequences, of which around 30% are seen a single time; approximately 30% belongs to the top ten. The CDR3 extends over 15 amino acids. CDR1 and CDR2 (germline): SQVTM, ANQGSEA. J was trimmed by 0 bases and V by 4 bases; bases with no gene match: 5. General study findings and limits: Several hundred graft clones that had expanded were reportedly the source of alpha-beta T cells about two months after transplant. The study traced high day-60 TCRbeta diversity in some patients to surviving recipient T cells and thymic progenitors. By one year post-transplant, T-cell counts and diversity largely arose from T cells that were newly produced.

This receptor was obtained from a boy under two years old who had a stem cell transplant for SCID, so the T cells may come from the graft donor. The chain combines TRBV29-1 with TRBJ2-7, with 11 bases matching TRBD2. The sample was PBMCs, mostly from graft donor cells, taken 360 days after TCRalphabeta/CD19-depleted stem cell transplant. The DNA of the CDR3 is TGCAGCGTTGCCCGACTAGCGGGAAGCTCCTACGAGCAGTACTTC. It translates to CSVARLAGSSYEQYF.